A selection of T cell receptor beta chains follows, all from one sample in a study of T cells in tuberculosis. Only in-frame clones appear in the TCRdb table, and some are missing; sequencing was by immunoSEQ multiplex PCR. Here the sample spans more than 70,000 clones, roughly 91% being singletons. Sequenced material: CD1b-GMM tetramer-negative cells sorted from PBMCs. The receptors here all came from an adult woman with latent tuberculosis. CDR3s include the opening cysteine and the closing phenylalanine or tryptophan. D genes are given only for firm matches. Rows may omit the clone size; those that give it use once, few, many or a size class.

v_call	j_call	d_call	clone_size	cdr3_nt	cdr3_aa
TRBV6-5	TRBJ2-7	NA	NA	TGTGCCAGCTATTCGGGGAGCTACGAGCAGTACTTC	CASYSGSYEQYF
TRBV7-2	TRBJ1-6	TRBD1	NA	TGTGCCAGCAGCTTAGGCGTGGGCAGGGGGTCACTACCCCTCCACTTT	CASSLGVGRGSLPLHF
TRBV5-6	TRBJ1-2	NA	NA	TGTGCCAGCAGCTTGGACGGGATACCGGGCGCGGGAGCCAGGACCTTC	CASSLDGIPGAGARTF
TRBV30	TRBJ2-1	TRBD2	NA	TGTGCCTGGAATCGGGGTAGCGGGAATAACAATGAGCAGTTCTTC	CAWNRGSGNNNEQFF
TRBV7-7	TRBJ2-1	TRBD2	NA	TGTGCTAGCAGCTTAGGGCCGGGACTAGCCTACAATGAGCAGTTCTTC	CASSLGPGLAYNEQFF
TRBV7-2	TRBJ1-5	NA	NA	TGTGCCAGCAGTCAAGCCGGTTGGCCCCAGCATTTT	CASSQAGWPQHF
TRBV18	TRBJ2-5	NA	NA	TGTGCCAGCTTCGCTACCGAGACCCAGTACTTC	CASFATETQYF
TRBV27	TRBJ2-3	NA	NA	TGTGCCAGCAGTTTGGTTCAGGTTCGCACAGATACGCAGTATTTT	CASSLVQVRTDTQYF
TRBV19	TRBJ2-3	NA	NA	TGTGCCAGTAGTAGCCAACGGGGAGATACGCAGTATTTT	CASSSQRGDTQYF
TRBV7-9	TRBJ2-2	TRBD2	NA	TGTGCCAGCAGCTTAGCGGGACTAGCGGGGAGACTGAGCGGGGAGCTGTTTTTT	CASSLAGLAGRLSGELFF
TRBV9	TRBJ2-1	TRBD1	NA	TGTGCCAGCAGCCTCGGGGACAGTTCCTACAATGAGCAGTTCTTC	CASSLGDSSYNEQFF
TRBV7-9	TRBJ1-5	NA	NA	TGTGCCAGCAGCTTAGACTATCAGCCCCAGCATTTT	CASSLDYQPQHF
TRBV7-3	TRBJ2-3	NA	NA	TGTGCCAGCAGCTTAGTCCTACGTGGGGCATTGGATACGCAGTATTTT	CASSLVLRGALDTQYF
TRBV27	TRBJ1-5	NA	few	TGTGCCAGCAGGAAATCCGGGACATCTGTAGAACAGCCCCAGCATTTT	CASRKSGTSVEQPQHF
TRBV7-8	TRBJ1-6	NA	NA	TGTGCCAGCAGCTCCCTCCACCTAGTTACCAGCTCCTATAATTCACCCCTCCACTTT	CASSSLHLVTSSYNSPLHF
TRBV6-1	TRBJ2-5	NA	NA	TGTGCCAGCAGTGGGCGGGAGACCCAGTACTTC	CASSGRETQYF
TRBV12-5	TRBJ2-3	TRBD1	once	TGTGCTAGTGGTTTGGGGGGACAGGAGTGGAGCACAGATACGCAGTATTTT	CASGLGGQEWSTDTQYF
TRBV27	TRBJ2-2	NA	NA	TGTGCCAGCAGTTTAGTGCAGGGGGAGCTGTTTTTT	CASSLVQGELFF
TRBV6-1	TRBJ2-5	TRBD1	NA	TGTGCCAGCAGTGTTTGGACAGGGGAAGAGACCCAGTACTTC	CASSVWTGEETQYF
TRBV7-2	TRBJ2-3	NA	NA	TGTGCCAGCAGCTTAGCGCTTTTTGCCGGGGGTACAGATACGCAGTATTTT	CASSLALFAGGTDTQYF
TRBV11-2	TRBJ1-4	TRBD1	NA	TGTGCCAGCAGCTCGACCCTTGGACAGGGGGCGTCGAAACTGTTTTTT	CASSSTLGQGASKLFF
TRBV7-2	TRBJ2-5	TRBD2	NA	TGTGCCAGCAGCCCTGCTCGGGGGGGGGAGACCCAGTACTTC	CASSPARGGETQYF
TRBV5-8	TRBJ1-2	NA	NA	TGTGCCAGCAGCTTGTACCCAGGAACATATGGCTACACCTTC	CASSLYPGTYGYTF
TRBV4-2	TRBJ1-4	NA	NA	TGTGCCAGCAGCCAATATCAGGGCAGCTCTAATGAAAAACTGTTTTTT	CASSQYQGSSNEKLFF
TRBV6-1	TRBJ2-7	TRBD2	NA	TGTGCCAGCAGGGGGGGTAGCGGGGGACGCGAGCAGTACTTC	CASRGGSGGREQYF
TRBV5-6	TRBJ2-7	NA	NA	TGTGCCAGCAGCGATACTAGGCGATACGAGCAGTACTTC	CASSDTRRYEQYF
TRBV6-5	TRBJ2-1	NA	once	TGTGCCAGCAGTTACTCGAGGAGGGCCAATGAGCAGTTCTTC	CASSYSRRANEQFF
TRBV18	TRBJ1-2	NA	NA	TGTGCCAGCTCACCACATCCCCCCAGGTTAGCTAACTATGGCTACACCTTC	CASSPHPPRLANYGYTF
TRBV5-4	TRBJ1-3	NA	NA	TGTGCCAGCAGCTTCCAACACTCTGGAAACACCATATATTTT	CASSFQHSGNTIYF
TRBV28	TRBJ1-2	NA	NA	TGTGCCAGCAGTCCAGGAACTAACTATGGCTACACCTTC	CASSPGTNYGYTF
TRBV2	TRBJ2-5	NA	NA	TGTGCCAGCAGGGGGGGCGCTAGCGGACAAGAGACCCAGTACTTC	CASRGGASGQETQYF
TRBV7-2	TRBJ1-1	NA	NA	TGTGCCAGCAGCTTGAGTCTTAAGAACACTGAAGCTTTCTTT	CASSLSLKNTEAFF
TRBV6-1	TRBJ1-3	TRBD1	NA	TGTGCCAGCAGTAACTACCGGACAGGTCGTAGCACCATATATTTT	CASSNYRTGRSTIYF